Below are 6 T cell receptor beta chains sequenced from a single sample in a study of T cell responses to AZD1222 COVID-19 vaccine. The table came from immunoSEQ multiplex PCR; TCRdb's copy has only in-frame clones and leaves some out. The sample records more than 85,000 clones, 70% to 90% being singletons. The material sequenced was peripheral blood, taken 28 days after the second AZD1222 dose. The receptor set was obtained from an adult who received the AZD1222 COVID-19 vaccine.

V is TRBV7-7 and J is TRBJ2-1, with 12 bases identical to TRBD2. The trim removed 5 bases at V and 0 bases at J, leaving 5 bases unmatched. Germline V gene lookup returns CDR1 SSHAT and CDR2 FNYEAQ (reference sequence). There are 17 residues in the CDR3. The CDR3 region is CASSRGLAGFSYNEQFF. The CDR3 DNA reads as TGTGCCAGCAGCCGCGGACTAGCGGGATTCTCCTACAATGAGCAGTTCTTC. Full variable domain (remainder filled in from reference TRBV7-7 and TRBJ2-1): GAGVSQSPRYKVTKRGQDVTLRCDPISSHATLYWYQQALGQGPEFLTYFNYEAQPDKSGLPSDRFSAERPEGSISTLTIQRTEQRDSAMYRCASSRGLAGFSYNEQFFGPGTRLTVL.

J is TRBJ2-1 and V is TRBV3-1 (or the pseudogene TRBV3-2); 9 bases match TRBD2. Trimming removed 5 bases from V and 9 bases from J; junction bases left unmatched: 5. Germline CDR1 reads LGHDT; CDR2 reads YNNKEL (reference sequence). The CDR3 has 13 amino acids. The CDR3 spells CASSTGAGGEQFF. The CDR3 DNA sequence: TGTGCCAGCAGCACCGGAGCGGGGGGTGAGCAGTTCTTC.

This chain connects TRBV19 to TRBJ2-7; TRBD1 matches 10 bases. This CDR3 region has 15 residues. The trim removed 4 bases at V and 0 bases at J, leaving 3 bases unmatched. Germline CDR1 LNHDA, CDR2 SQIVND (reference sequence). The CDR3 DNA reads TGTGCCAGTAGTACGTGGACAGGGGGCTCCTACGAGCAGTACTTC. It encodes CASSTWTGGSYEQYF. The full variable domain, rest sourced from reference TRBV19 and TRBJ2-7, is DGGITQSPKYLFRKEGQNVTLSCEQNLNHDAMYWYRQDPGQGLRLIYYSQIVNDFQKGDIAEGYSVSREKKESFPLTVTSAQKNPTAFYLCASSTWTGGSYEQYFGPGTRLTVT.

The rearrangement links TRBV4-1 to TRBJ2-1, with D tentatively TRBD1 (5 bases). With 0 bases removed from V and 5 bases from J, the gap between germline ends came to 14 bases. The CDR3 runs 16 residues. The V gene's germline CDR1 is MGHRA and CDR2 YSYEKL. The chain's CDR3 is CASSQDRAQTNNEQFF. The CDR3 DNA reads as TGCGCCAGCAGCCAAGACAGGGCCCAAACCAACAATGAGCAGTTCTTC.

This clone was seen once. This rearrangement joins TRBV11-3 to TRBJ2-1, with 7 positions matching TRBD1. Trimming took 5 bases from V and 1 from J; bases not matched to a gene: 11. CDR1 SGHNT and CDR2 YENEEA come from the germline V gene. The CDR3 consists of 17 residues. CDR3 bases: TGTGCCAGCAGCGAAAATGGACAGGCGAGATCCTACAATGAGCAGTTCTTC. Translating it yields CASSENGQARSYNEQFF.

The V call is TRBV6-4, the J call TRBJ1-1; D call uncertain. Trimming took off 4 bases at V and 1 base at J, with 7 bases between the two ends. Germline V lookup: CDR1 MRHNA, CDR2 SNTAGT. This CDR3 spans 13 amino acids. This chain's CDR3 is CASSAEENTEAFF. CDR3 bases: TGTGCCAGCAGTGCCGAAGAGAACACTGAAGCTTTCTTT.